The 22 T cell receptor beta chains below all came from one sample that was sequenced in a study of PD-1 blockade in mismatch repair-deficient tumors. The assay was immunoSEQ multiplex PCR, and TCRdb's table has in-frame clones only and misses some. This sample carries 100,000 or so clones, 65% to 85% of them seen once, and the ten largest clones take roughly 6.2%. The specimen comprised peripheral blood, sampled approximately 35 weeks after starting pembrolizumab. These receptors came from an adult with mismatch repair-deficient cancer.

The chain joins TRBV7-8 to TRBJ2-7, with D uncertain. The CDR3 is 12 residues long. The V end was cut by 5 bases, the J end by 0 bases, with 5 bases between. Germline V lookup: CDR1 SGHVS, CDR2 FQNEAQ. CDR3 nucleotide sequence: TGTGCCAGCAGCCCGAGCTCCTACGAGCAGTACTTC. The encoded protein is CASSPSSYEQYF. Using reference TRBV7-8 and TRBJ2-7 for the parts outside the CDR3, the full variable domain is GAGVSQSPRYKVAKRGQDVALRCDPISGHVSLFWYQQALGQGPEFLTYFQNEAQLDKSGLPSDRFFAERPEGSVSTLKIQRTQQEDSAVYLCASSPSSYEQYFGPGTRLTVT.

This clone appeared a few times. The J gene is TRBJ2-7, the V gene TRBV19, with D possibly TRBD2 on 5 matching bases. Germline CDR1 and CDR2: LNHDA and SQIVND (reference sequence). The CDR3 is 15 residues long. Deletions cut 9 bases from V and 3 bases from J, with 21 bases between. CDR3 amino acids: CASRSVAEAFYEQYF. In nucleotides, the CDR3 is TGTGCCAGCCGATCCGTGGCGGAGGCGTTCTACGAGCAGTACTTC.

The rearrangement joins TRBV19 to TRBJ2-1; D may be TRBD1 (5 bases). V shed 3 bases and J shed 5 bases, with 11 bases lying between them. Germline lookup yields CDR1 LNHDA and CDR2 SQIVND (reference sequence). The CDR3 length is 14 residues. The CDR3 DNA is TGTGCCAGTAGTATTCTAGGGGTGAACAATGAGCAGTTCTTC. Translated: CASSILGVNNEQFF.

The CDR3 DNA follows: TGTGCCAGTAGTAACGTCGCACGGGAGACCCAGTACTTC. Translation: CASSNVARETQYF. The chain links TRBV19 to TRBJ2-5; no firm D call. The CDR3 loop spans 13 amino acids. Trimming removed 4 bases from V and 5 bases from J, with 11 bases in between. CDR1 and CDR2 (germline): LNHDA, SQIVND (reference sequence).

The chain employs TRBV7-3 and TRBJ2-2; weak D call: TRBD1 (5 bases). With 5 bases removed from V and 1 base from J, the gap between germline ends came to 8 bases. The CDR3 is made up of 14 amino acids. Looked up from germline, CDR1 is SGHTA and CDR2 is FQGTGA. The CDR3: CASSNQGNTGELFF. DNA of the CDR3: TGTGCCAGCAGCAACCAGGGGAACACCGGGGAGCTGTTTTTT. Filled out from reference TRBV7-3 and TRBJ2-2, the complete variable domain reads GAGVSQTPSNKVTEKGKYVELRCDPISGHTALYWYRQSLGQGPEFLIYFQGTGAADDSGLPNDRFFAVRPEGSVSTLKIQRTERGDSAVYLCASSNQGNTGELFFGEGSRLTVL.

The rearrangement uses TRBV11-3 and TRBJ2-2; possibly TRBD2 for D (5 bases). Trimming pared 5 bases from V and 6 bases from J, leaving 13 bases between. From germline, CDR1 is SGHNT and CDR2 YENEEA. The CDR3 covers 14 residues. CDR3 sequence (DNA): TGTGCCAGCAGCACCACTAGTAGCTCCGGGGAGCTGTTTTTT. Its protein product is CASSTTSSSGELFF.

V is TRBV7-9 and J is TRBJ1-1; D gene unclear. The V gene lost 1 base and the J gene lost 5 bases, with 8 bases spanning the gap. Germline-derived CDR1 and CDR2 are SEHNR and FQNEAQ (reference sequence). The CDR3 runs 13 residues. The DNA for the CDR3 is TGTGCCAGCAGCTTAGGACACCTAACTGAAGCTTTCTTT. Residues: CASSLGHLTEAFF.

In the case of this clone: This sample also contains other DNA sequences that code for the same CDR3. The chain combines TRBV6-1 with TRBJ1-1; D is undetermined. Trimming cost V 4 bases and J 1 base, with 7 bases left between them. Germline V gene sequence: CDR1 MNHNS, CDR2 SASEGT. This CDR3 spans 13 amino acids. This CDR3 reads CASSVEENTEAFF. The DNA of the CDR3 is TGTGCCAGCAGTGTAGAGGAGAACACTGAAGCTTTCTTT.

This chain uses TRBV7-8 with TRBJ2-6; no clear D gene. CDR1 and CDR2 from the germline V gene are SGHVS and FQNEAQ. The CDR3 runs to 14 residues. Trimming removed 5 bases at V and 3 bases at J, with 8 bases between. CDR3 nucleotide sequence: TGTGCCAGCAGCCTCGTAGGTGGGGCCAACGTCCTGACTTTC. Translation: CASSLVGGANVLTF.

The genes are TRBV4-1 and TRBJ2-3, with 9 bases aligning to TRBD2. The CDR3 is 16 amino acids. Trimming at V came to 4 bases and at J to 6 bases, leaving 11 bases not matched to a gene. The germline V gene encodes CDR1 MGHRA and CDR2 YSYEKL. The CDR3 coding sequence is TGCGCCAGCAGCCTCCAGGGGCTAGCGGGATTGGATACGCAGTATTTT. Translated: CASSLQGLAGLDTQYF.

This clone was picked up one time. The genes are TRBV18 and TRBJ1-1, with TRBD1 matching 7 bases. Germline-derived CDR1 and CDR2 are KGHSH and LQKENI. The CDR3 loop spans 14 amino acids. The junction had 0 bases not matched to a gene; V was cut back by 2 bases and J by 0 bases. The CDR3 here is CASSPDRVNTEAFF. CDR3 sequence (DNA): TGTGCCAGCTCACCAGACAGGGTGAACACTGAAGCTTTCTTT.

The chain is built from TRBV19 and TRBJ2-3, with TRBD2 matching over 9 bases. This CDR3 has 15 residues. Germline assignment: CDR1 LNHDA and CDR2 SQIVND (reference sequence). The J segment lost 3 bases and the V segment lost 6 bases, leaving 7 bases of the junction unmatched. CDR3 sequence (DNA): TGTGCCAGTAGCCCAGCGGGAGGAGGGACAGATACGCAGTATTTT. Translating it yields CASSPAGGGTDTQYF.

The V and J genes are TRBV7-3 and TRBJ1-2, with 8 nucleotides matching TRBD1. The CDR3 sequence is 15 residues long. Trimming removed 1 base from V and 4 bases from J; junction bases left unmatched: 5. The V gene's germline CDR1 is SGHTA and CDR2 FQGTGA. CDR3 sequence (DNA): TGTGCCAGCAGCTTAAACCAGGGGGCAAGCTATGGCTACACCTTC. It specifies CASSLNQGASYGYTF.

The J gene is TRBJ1-4, the V gene TRBV7-9, with D tentatively TRBD1 (6 bases). This CDR3 is 17 amino acids long. Germline V gene data show CDR1 as SEHNR and CDR2 as FQNEAQ (reference sequence). Trimming left V 5 bases short and J 8 bases short, with 24 bases between. The CDR3, as DNA: TGTGCCAGCAGCCCCGGATGGTCCCGGGGGGCGCGAGAAAAACTGTTTTTT. It specifies CASSPGWSRGAREKLFF.

This clone was seen once. The chain links TRBV5-8 to TRBJ2-2; unclear D gene. Between the trimmed V and J ends, which lost 6 bases and 4 bases, there was a span of 10 bases. CDR3 size: 13 residues. In germline, CDR1 is SGHTS, CDR2 YDEGEE. The CDR3 region has the DNA TGTGCCAGCACCCCGCTGCTCACCGGGGAGCTGTTTTTT. Residues: CASTPLLTGELFF. Full variable domain (missing parts from reference TRBV5-8 and TRBJ2-2): EAGVTQSPTHLIKTRGQQATLRCSPISGHTSVYWYQQALGLGLQFLLWYDEGEERNRGNFPPRFSGRQFPNYSSELNVNALELEDSALYLCASTPLLTGELFFGEGSRLTVL.

The chain is built from TRBV9 and TRBJ2-2, with a possible D match to TRBD1 (6 bases). Trimming removed 2 bases from V and 0 bases from J, with 14 bases in between. This CDR3 is 17 amino acids long. The germline V gene has CDR1 SGDLS and CDR2 YYNGEE. In nucleotides, the CDR3 is TGTGCCAGCAGCGTCACAACCGGGACACCGAACACCGGGGAGCTGTTTTTT. Translating gives CASSVTTGTPNTGELFF.

Remarks on this clone: The junction and the germline gene differ at one end; a read error may be behind it. CDR3 amino acids: CASSLTSYNEQFF. DNA for the CDR3: TGTGCTAGCAGCCTGACTAGTTACAATGAGCAGTTCTTC. The chain recombines TRBV7-7 with TRBJ2-1; the D gene is possibly TRBD2 (6 bases). CDR3 length equals 13 residues. Germline loops: CDR1 SSHAT, CDR2 FNYEAQ (reference sequence).

This clone was seen a handful of times. The chain uses TRBV11-2 and TRBJ2-7; the D is unclear. V was clipped by 7 bases and J by 2 bases, with 15 bases between them. CDR1 and CDR2 from the germline V gene are SGHAT and FQNNGV. This CDR3 comprises 14 residues. The CDR3 bases are TGTGCCAGCACCCTGTCGGTTTTAACCTACGAGCAGTACTTC. Amino acid sequence: CASTLSVLTYEQYF.

V is TRBV5-1 and J is TRBJ2-7; D unclear. CDR3 length equals 16 residues. Germline V gives CDR1 SGHRS, CDR2 YFSETQ. Trimming shortened V by 0 bases and J by 0 bases, and 13 bases separated the two germline ends. The CDR3 spells CASSLGPSSSSYEQYF. DNA for the CDR3: TGCGCCAGCAGCTTGGGGCCCAGCTCTAGCTCCTACGAGCAGTACTTC.

This clone has just one count. The CDR3 loop reads CAGSDRGRNNEQFF. CDR3 in DNA: TGTGCCGGATCGGACAGGGGCCGTAACAATGAGCAGTTCTTC. The chain uses TRBV5-4 and TRBJ2-1; 9 positions match TRBD1. The V and J ends lost 10 bases and 5 bases, in that order; junction bases with no gene match: 10. The CDR3 runs to 14 residues. Germline CDR1 and CDR2: SGHNT and YYREEE (reference sequence).

This clone was detected only once. The V and J genes are TRBV2 and TRBJ2-1; 8 nucleotides line up with TRBD2. The ends lost 6 bases at V and 0 bases at J; junction bases unmatched: 7. Germline V lookup: CDR1 SNHLY, CDR2 FYNNEI. This CDR3 is built from 16 residues. The CDR3 loop is CASRELAVGSYNEQFF. In nucleotides, the CDR3 is TGTGCCAGCAGGGAACTAGCGGTGGGCTCCTACAATGAGCAGTTCTTC.

This chain joins TRBV18 and TRBJ1-3; D not certain. CDR1 and CDR2 from the germline V gene are KGHSH and LQKENI. CDR3 length: 15 amino acids. Trimming took 1 base from V and 0 from J, leaving 7 bases between them. CDR3 sequence (DNA): TGTGCCAGCTCACCACGGGAGAGCTCTGGAAACACCATATATTTT. It yields the protein CASSPRESSGNTIYF.